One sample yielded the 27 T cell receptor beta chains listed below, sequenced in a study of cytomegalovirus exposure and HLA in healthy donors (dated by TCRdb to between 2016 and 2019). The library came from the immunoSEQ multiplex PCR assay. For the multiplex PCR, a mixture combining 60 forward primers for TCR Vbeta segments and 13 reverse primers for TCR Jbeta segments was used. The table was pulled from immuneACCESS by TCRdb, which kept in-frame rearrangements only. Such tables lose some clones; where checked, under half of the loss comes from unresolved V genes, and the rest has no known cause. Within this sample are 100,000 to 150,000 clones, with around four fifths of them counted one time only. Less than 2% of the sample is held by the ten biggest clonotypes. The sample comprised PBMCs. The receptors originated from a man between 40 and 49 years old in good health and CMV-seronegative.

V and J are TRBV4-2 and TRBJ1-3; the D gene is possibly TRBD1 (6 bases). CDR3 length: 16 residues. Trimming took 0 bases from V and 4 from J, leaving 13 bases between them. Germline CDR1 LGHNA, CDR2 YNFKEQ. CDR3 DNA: TGTGCCAGCAGCCAAGATTTACAGGGAACGGGAAACACCATATATTTT. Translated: CASSQDLQGTGNTIYF.

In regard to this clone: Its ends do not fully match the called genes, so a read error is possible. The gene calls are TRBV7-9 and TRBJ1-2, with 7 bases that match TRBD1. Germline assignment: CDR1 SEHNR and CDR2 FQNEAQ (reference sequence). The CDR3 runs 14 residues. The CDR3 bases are TGTTCCAGCAGCTCAGACAGGGTTTTTTATGGCTACACCTTC. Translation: CSSSSDRVFYGYTF.

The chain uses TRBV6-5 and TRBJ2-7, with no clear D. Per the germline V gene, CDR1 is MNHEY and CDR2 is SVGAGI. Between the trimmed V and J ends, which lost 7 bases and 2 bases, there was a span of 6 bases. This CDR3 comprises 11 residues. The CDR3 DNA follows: TGTGCCAGCACAGACACCTACGAGCAGTACTTC. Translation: CASTDTYEQYF.

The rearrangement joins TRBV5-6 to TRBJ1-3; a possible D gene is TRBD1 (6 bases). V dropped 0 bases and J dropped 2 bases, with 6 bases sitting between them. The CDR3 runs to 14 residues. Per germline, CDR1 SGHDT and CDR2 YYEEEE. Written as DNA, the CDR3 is TGTGCCAGCAGCTTGGCAGGGGCTGGAAACACCATATATTTT. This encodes CASSLAGAGNTIYF.

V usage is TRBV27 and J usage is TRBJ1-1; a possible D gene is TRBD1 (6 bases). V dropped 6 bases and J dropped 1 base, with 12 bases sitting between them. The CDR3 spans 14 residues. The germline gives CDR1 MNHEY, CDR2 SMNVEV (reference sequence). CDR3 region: CASRFRTANTEAFF. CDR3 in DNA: TGTGCCAGCAGGTTTAGGACAGCGAACACTGAAGCTTTCTTT.

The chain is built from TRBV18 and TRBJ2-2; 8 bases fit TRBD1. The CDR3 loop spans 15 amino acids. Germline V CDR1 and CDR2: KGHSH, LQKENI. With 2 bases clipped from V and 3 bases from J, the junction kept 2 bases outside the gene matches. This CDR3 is CASSPYRGDTGELFF. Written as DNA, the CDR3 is TGTGCCAGCTCACCATACAGGGGGGACACCGGGGAGCTGTTTTTT.

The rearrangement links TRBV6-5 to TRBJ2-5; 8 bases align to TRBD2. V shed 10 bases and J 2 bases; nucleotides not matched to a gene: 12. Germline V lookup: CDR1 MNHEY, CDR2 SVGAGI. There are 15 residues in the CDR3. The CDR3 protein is CATTPSGGVQETQYF. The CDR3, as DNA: TGTGCCACCACACCCTCGGGGGGGGTTCAAGAGACCCAGTACTTC.

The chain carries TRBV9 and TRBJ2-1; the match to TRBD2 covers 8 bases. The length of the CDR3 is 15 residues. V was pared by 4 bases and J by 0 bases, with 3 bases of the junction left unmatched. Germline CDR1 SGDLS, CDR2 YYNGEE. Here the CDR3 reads CASSLSGGSYNEQFF. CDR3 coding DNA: TGTGCCAGCAGCTTGAGCGGGGGCTCCTACAATGAGCAGTTCTTC.

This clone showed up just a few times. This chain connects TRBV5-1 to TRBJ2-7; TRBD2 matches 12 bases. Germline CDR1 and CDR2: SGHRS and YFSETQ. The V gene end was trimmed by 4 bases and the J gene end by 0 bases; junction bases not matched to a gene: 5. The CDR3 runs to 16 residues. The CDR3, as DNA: TGCGCCAGCAGCCAAAGGACTAGCGGGGACTCCTACGAGCAGTACTTC. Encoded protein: CASSQRTSGDSYEQYF. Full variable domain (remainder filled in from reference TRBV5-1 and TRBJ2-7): KAGVTQTPRYLIKTRGQQVTLSCSPISGHRSVSWYQQTPGQGLQFLFEYFSETQRNKGNFPGRFSGRQFSNSRSEMNVSTLELGDSALYLCASSQRTSGDSYEQYFGPGTRLTVT.

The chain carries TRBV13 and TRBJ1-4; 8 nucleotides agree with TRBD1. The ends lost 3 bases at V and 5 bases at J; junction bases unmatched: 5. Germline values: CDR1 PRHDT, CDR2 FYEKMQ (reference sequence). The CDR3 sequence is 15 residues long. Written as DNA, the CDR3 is TGTGCCAGCAGCTTCCGGACAGGGTCGAATGAAAAACTGTTTTTT. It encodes CASSFRTGSNEKLFF.

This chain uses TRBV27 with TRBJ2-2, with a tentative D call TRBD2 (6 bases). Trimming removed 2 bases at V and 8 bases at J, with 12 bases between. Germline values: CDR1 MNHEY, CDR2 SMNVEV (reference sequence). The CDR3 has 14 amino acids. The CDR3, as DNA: TGTGCCAGCAGTTTAAGGAGGGGTGGTGGGGAGCTGTTTTTT. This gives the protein CASSLRRGGGELFF.

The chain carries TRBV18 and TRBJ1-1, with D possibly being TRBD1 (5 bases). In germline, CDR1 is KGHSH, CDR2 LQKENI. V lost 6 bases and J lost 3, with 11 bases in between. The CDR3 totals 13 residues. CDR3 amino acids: CASSQGMDTEAFF. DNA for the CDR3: TGTGCCAGCTCGCAGGGCATGGACACTGAAGCTTTCTTT.

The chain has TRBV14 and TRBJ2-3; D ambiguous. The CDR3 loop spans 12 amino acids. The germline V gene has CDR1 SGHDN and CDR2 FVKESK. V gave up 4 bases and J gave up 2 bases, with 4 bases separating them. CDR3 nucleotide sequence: TGTGCCAGCAGCCTCTTCACAGATACGCAGTATTTT. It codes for CASSLFTDTQYF. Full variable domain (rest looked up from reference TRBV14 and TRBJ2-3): EAGVTQFPSHSVIEKGQTVTLRCDPISGHDNLYWYRRVMGKEIKFLLHFVKESKQDESGMPNNRFLAERTGGTYSTLKVQPAELEDSGVYFCASSLFTDTQYFGPGTRLTVL.

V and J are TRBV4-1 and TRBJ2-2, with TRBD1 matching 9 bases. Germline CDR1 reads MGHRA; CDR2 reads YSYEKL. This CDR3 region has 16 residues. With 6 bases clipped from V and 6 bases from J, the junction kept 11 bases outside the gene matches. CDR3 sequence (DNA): TGCGCCAGCAGAGCCCCGGGACAGGGTCGGGCCGGGGAGCTGTTTTTT. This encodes CASRAPGQGRAGELFF.

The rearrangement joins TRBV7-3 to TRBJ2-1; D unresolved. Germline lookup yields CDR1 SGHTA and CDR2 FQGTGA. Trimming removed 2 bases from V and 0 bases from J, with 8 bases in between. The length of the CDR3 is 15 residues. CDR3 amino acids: CASSLDASSYNEQFF. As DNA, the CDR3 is TGTGCCAGCAGCTTAGACGCTAGCTCCTACAATGAGCAGTTCTTC.

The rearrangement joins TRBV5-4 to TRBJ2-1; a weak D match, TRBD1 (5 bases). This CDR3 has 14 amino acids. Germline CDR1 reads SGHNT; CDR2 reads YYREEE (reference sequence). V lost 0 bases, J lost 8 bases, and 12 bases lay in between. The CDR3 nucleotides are TGTGCCAGCAGCTTGGAATCTGGGGCGGATGAGCAGTTCTTC. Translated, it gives CASSLESGADEQFF.

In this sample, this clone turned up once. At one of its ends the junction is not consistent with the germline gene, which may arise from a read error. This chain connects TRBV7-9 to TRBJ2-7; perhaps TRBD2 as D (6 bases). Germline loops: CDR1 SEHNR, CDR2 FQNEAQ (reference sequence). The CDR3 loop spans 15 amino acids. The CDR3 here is CSSSLSGRTLSEQYF. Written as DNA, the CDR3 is TGTTCCAGCAGCTTGAGCGGGCGGACCTTAAGCGAGCAGTACTTC.

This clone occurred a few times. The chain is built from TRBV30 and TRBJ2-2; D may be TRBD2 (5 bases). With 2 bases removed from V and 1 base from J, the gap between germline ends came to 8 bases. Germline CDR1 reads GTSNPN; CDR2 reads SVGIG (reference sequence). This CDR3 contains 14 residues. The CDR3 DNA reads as TGTGCCTGGAGTAGAGCGGTGAACACCGGGGAGCTGTTTTTT. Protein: CAWSRAVNTGELFF. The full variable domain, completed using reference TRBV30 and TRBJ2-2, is SQTIHQWPATLVQPVGSPLSLECTVEGTSNPNLYWYRQAAGRGLQLLFYSVGIGQISSEVPQNLSASRPQDRQFILSSKKLLLSDSGFYLCAWSRAVNTGELFFGEGSRLTVL.

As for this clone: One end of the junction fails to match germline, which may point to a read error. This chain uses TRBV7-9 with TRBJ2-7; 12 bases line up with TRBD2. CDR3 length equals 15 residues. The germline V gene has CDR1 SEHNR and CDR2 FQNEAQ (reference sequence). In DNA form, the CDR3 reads TGTTCCAGCAGCCGGGTGACTAGCGGGGGTCACGAGCAGTACTTC. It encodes CSSSRVTSGGHEQYF.

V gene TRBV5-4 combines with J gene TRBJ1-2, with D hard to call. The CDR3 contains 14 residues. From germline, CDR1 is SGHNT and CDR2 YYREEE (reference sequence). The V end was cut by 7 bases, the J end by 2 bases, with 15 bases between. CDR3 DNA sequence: TGTGCCAGCGGAATAACCGGGGTCAACTATGGCTACACCTTC. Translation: CASGITGVNYGYTF.

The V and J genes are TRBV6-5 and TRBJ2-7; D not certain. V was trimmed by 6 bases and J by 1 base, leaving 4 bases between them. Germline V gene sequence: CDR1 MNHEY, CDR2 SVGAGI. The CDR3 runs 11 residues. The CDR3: CASRSSYEQYF. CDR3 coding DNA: TGTGCCAGCAGATCTTCCTACGAGCAGTACTTC.

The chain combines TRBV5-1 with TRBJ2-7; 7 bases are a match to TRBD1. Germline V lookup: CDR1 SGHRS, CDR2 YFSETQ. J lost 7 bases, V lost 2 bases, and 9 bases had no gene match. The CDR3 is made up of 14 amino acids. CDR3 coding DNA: TGCGCCAGCAGCTTTCGACAGGGATTGGGTGAGCAGTACTTC. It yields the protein CASSFRQGLGEQYF.

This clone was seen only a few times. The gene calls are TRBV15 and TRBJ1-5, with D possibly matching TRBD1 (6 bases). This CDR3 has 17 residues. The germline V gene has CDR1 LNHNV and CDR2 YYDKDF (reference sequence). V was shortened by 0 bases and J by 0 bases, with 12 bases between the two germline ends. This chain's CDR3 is CATSRDLIGGSNQPQHF. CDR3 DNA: TGTGCCACCAGCAGAGATCTGATAGGGGGTAGCAATCAGCCCCAGCATTTT.

The CDR3: CASGRGENTEAFF. The CDR3 DNA follows: TGTGCCAGTGGCCGGGGAGAGAACACTGAAGCTTTCTTT. The chain is built from TRBV19 and TRBJ1-1; D remains ambiguous. In germline, CDR1 is LNHDA, CDR2 SQIVND (reference sequence). V was pared by 8 bases and J by 1 base, with 11 bases between. The CDR3 spans 13 residues.

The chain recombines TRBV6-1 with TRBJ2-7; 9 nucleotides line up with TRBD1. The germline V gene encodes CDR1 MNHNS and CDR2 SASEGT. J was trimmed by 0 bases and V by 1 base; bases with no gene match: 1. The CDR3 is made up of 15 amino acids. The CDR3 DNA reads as TGTGCCAGCAGTGAAGAGACAGGGGGCTCCTACGAGCAGTACTTC. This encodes CASSEETGGSYEQYF.

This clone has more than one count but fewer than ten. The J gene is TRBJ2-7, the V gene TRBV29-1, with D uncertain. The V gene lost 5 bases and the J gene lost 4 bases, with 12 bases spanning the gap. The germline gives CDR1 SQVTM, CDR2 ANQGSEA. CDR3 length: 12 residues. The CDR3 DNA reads TGCAGCGTTCTGGAGCTGGGTTACGAGCAGTACTTC. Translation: CSVLELGYEQYF.

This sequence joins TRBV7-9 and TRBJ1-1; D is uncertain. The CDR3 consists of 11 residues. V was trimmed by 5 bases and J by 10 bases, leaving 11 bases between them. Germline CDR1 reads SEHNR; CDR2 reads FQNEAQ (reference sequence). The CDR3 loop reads CASSPDLGAFF. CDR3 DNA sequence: TGTGCCAGCAGCCCCGACCTAGGAGCTTTCTTT.